This TCR beta chain was identified during a study of long-term antiretroviral therapy in people with HIV (dated by TCRdb to between 2021 and 2024). Context from the whole study: Collection of the earliest samples took place about a decade ahead of the 2015 WHO recommendation for immediate ART, at a time when ART was typically delayed until CD4 counts fell. A retrospective serial study tested whether changes in peripheral blood TRB repertoire composition and diversity were associated with ART initiation and durable HIV suppression. The cohort contributed about 200 cryopreserved PBMC samples from under 35 adults with confirmed HIV infection, collected serially over a mean of about six years (range 1-12). Of the 30 participants with HIV, about a dozen were female. No cross-contamination during QIAcube processing was seen in test extractions of a monoclonal T-cell line run alongside 25 to 35 polyclonal samples. The full study reports these points: At every time point, the repertoire was dominated by expanded TRB clones first identified before ART initiation, although this dominance fluctuated and, in many PLHIV, declined after ART. Because pre-ART samples had limited cell numbers, unsorted PBMC were profiled rather than sorted CD4+ and CD8+ T cells. CDR3 length ranges in HIV repertoires were narrower than in controls, and network structure suggested an antigen-experienced repertoire with only a slight naive shift after ART. Limited PBMC availability meant only the TCR beta chain was sequenced, without alpha chain pairing. Inferences about post-ART repertoire changes were limited because no data were available on ART adherence, viral resistance or therapy changes. Samples dated from the mid-2000s to the late 2010s, and the ART regimens used may be less effective than current ones. A significant increase in TRB diversity was found to be associated with ART initiation, although TRB diversity was observed to remain significantly below that of transplant donor controls even after long-term ART.

This clone was seen a handful of times. Its target antigen remains unknown. Base qualities are not recorded, but no much larger clone differs from it by a single base. The same CDR3 also results from other DNA sequences found in this sample. The immunoSEQ hsTCRB v3.0 assay was used at survey level resolution for TRB variable region sequencing. The targeted TRB sequencing depth was about 40,000-50,000 T-cell genomes per sample. TRB libraries were pooled and sequenced on an Illumina MiSeq using a v3 150-cycle kit. The original methods were these. Repertoire analysis ran in R within a reproducible Nextflow workflow covering QC, data transformation and analysis. Custom analyses were implemented in LymphoSeq2, an R package for AIRR-Seq data exploration. A handful of samples that produced fewer than 5000 total TRB sequences were removed, so approximately 170 HIV repertoires were analyzed. Among the 170 to 200 HIV repertoires that were kept, around 59 were collected before ART initiation and over 120 were collected after ART initiation. Repertoires were downsampled to 5000 TRB nucleotide sequences, with summary statistics averaged over 100 downsampling iterations. The analysis kept only TRB sequences whose CDR3 regions were at least seven amino acids long. A Shannon entropy-derived clonality score and the Gini coefficient were used to measure diversity. In the repertoire networks, any two of the top 5000 CDR3 amino acid sequences were connected whenever the two sequences differed by an edit distance of one. For TRB CDR3 amino acid sequences, antigen specificity groups and MHC restriction were predicted with GLIPH2. To flag known CMV, EBV, HIV or tissue antigen associations, CDR3 amino acid sequences were matched against VDJdb and McPAS-TCR. Pre-ART, post-ART and control groups were compared with Wilcoxon signed-rank tests and Holm-Bonferroni correction. The immuneACCESS repertoire file appears here via TCRdb, limited to in-frame rearrangements. These files lack a portion of the clones; in checked studies, under half of the deficit traces to unresolved V genes, and the cause of the others is not known. Clonal size and the V and J genes are those of that table, whereas D and trimming came from the DNA. This sample is represented by roughly 29,000 clones; around 85% of them were singletons. The ten largest clones capture 7% to 9% of the sample.

Inclusion was restricted to participants for whom at least one PBMC sample before ART initiation and at least two post-ART samples were available. Every participant with HIV received treatment in the United States of America. Before DNA extraction, cryopreserved samples of about 1-11 million PBMC were thawed and then washed. At the time of the earliest PBMC sample, participants with HIV were aged between about 23 and 54 years. Per participant, PBMC samples came from 1-4 timepoints prior to ART initiation and 2-8 timepoints following ART initiation, for a median of 7 samples. For every participant, serial HIV viral load, CD4+ T-cell count, ART history and demographic data were obtained. A Qiagen kit on a QIAcube was used to extract genomic DNA from unsorted PBMC, with samples processed in batches of 12. The CDR3 runs 10 amino acids, cysteine and phenylalanine included. CDR3 DNA only is kept here, 30 bases in frame from base 1. A distance of 2 bases separates the germline ends of V and J, which lose 5 bases and 1 base respectively. For CDR1 and CDR2, the germline V gene lists SQVTM and ANQGSEA.

In this chain, TRBV29-1 is recombined with TRBJ1-1, with no confident D gene call. Sequences were derived from unsorted PBMCs, sampled 3 years after starting antiretroviral therapy. The receptor was isolated from a man between 35 and 55 years old with HIV. The DNA sequence is as follows: TGCAGCGTTCAGAACACTGAAGCTTTCTTT. Translated, it gives CSVQNTEAFF.